The 19 T cell receptor beta chains reported below all come from one sample, sequenced in a study of T cells in Graves' hyperthyroidism and ophthalmopathy (dated by TCRdb to about 2019). Receptor amplification or capture employed multiplex PCR. The data were produced on an Illumina HiSeq 2000. The TCR beta CDR3 regions were amplified from RNA transcripts. The first round of RT-PCR for the TCR CDR3 was performed with the HTBI primer set and the Qiagen OneStep RT-PCR kit. Through fastp at Q25 and MiXCR, TCRdb rebuilt clones from the public reads, retaining in-frame beta chains. CDR3 protein duplicates are merged, each entry listing the most common genes and DNA. This sample lists over 90,000 distinct CDR3 sequences; 47% were detected once. Of the sample, approximately 27% is held by the ten largest clones. Material: blood. These receptors all stem from a man aged 40-55 years with Graves' hyperthyroidism.

This clonotype was counted once. CDR3 loop: CSASSRVQPSYNEQFF. The CDR3 bases are TGCAGTGCCAGCAGCCGAGTACAGCCCTCCTACAATGAGCAGTTCTTC. The chain employs TRBV20-1 and TRBJ2-1; D is unresolved. Trimming took 6 bases from V and 0 from J, leaving 18 bases between them. The CDR3 runs to 16 residues. Germline V CDR1 and CDR2: DFQATT, SNEGSKA (reference sequence).

This clonotype was counted many times. V gene TRBV20-1 combines with J gene TRBJ2-2, with unresolved D. This CDR3 is 14 amino acids long. Trimming took off 4 bases at V and 0 bases at J, with 9 bases between the two ends. The germline gives CDR1 DFQATT, CDR2 SNEGSKA (reference sequence). In nucleotides, the CDR3 is TGCAGTGCTATATGGCGCGCGAACACCGGGGAGCTGTTTTTT. It translates to CSAIWRANTGELFF.

The genes are TRBV7-9 and TRBJ1-1; TRBD1 might be the D (5 bases). V lost 5 bases, J lost 6 bases, and 19 bases lay in between. The CDR3 has 15 amino acids. Germline CDR1 reads SEHNR; CDR2 reads FQNEAQ (reference sequence). The DNA for the CDR3 is TGTGCCAGCAGCCTGCCTCGACGGGGGGGGGCTGAAGCTTTCTTT. Residues: CASSLPRRGGAEAFF. Using reference TRBV7-9 and TRBJ1-1 for the parts outside the CDR3, the full variable domain is DTGVSQNPRHKITKRGQNVTFRCDPISEHNRLYWYRQTLGQGPEFLTYFQNEAQLEKSRLLSDRFSAERPKGSFSTLEIQRTEQGDSAMYLCASSLPRRGGAEAFFGQGTRLTVV.

This clonotype was seen at least ten times. The rearrangement uses TRBV2 and TRBJ2-3, with 8 positions matching TRBD2. Germline CDR1 is SNHLY and CDR2 is FYNNEI. The V gene end was trimmed by 1 base and the J gene end by 4 bases; junction bases not matched to a gene: 7. CDR3 length: 16 amino acids. The CDR3 here is CASSEVREDGADTQYF. As DNA, the CDR3 is TGTGCCAGCAGTGAAGTGCGGGAGGATGGCGCAGATACGCAGTATTTT.

This clonotype was counted a few times. The chain joins TRBV5-4 to TRBJ2-3; 12 bases fit TRBD1. Germline V gene sequence: CDR1 SGHNT, CDR2 YYREEE (reference sequence). The J segment lost 2 bases and the V segment lost 4 bases, leaving 8 bases of the junction unmatched. The CDR3 is 17 amino acids. This CDR3 reads CASSVPGQGAITDTQYF. The CDR3 DNA is TGTGCCAGCAGCGTACCGGGACAGGGGGCGATCACAGATACGCAGTATTTT.

This clonotype was observed once. The J gene is TRBJ2-7, the V gene TRBV7-2, with 8 bases matching TRBD1. With V trimmed by 11 bases and J by 11 bases, 11 bases remained unmatched. CDR1 and CDR2 (germline): SGHTA, FQGNSA. The CDR3 runs to 11 residues. The CDR3 DNA is TGTGCCTCGAGTCTGACAGGGGTGGAGTACTTC. Encoded protein: CASSLTGVEYF.

This clonotype came up many times. This rearrangement joins TRBV9 to TRBJ2-7, with D possibly matching TRBD2 (5 bases). Per the germline V gene, CDR1 is SGDLS and CDR2 is YYNGEE. V was shortened by 3 bases and J by 7 bases, with 14 bases between the two germline ends. The CDR3 has 13 residues. The CDR3 bases are TGTGCCAGCAGCGCAGACGGCCGGAGGGAGCAGTACTTC. It translates to CASSADGRREQYF.

Of note for this clonotype: A read error may be the cause here, since a much bigger clone is one base away. The V and J genes are TRBV6-5 and TRBJ2-3, with 8 bases identical to TRBD2. The germline V gene encodes CDR1 MNHEY and CDR2 SVGAGI. The CDR3 totals 14 residues. CDR3 coding DNA: TGTGCCATCAGTTACTTCAGCGGGAGTGATACGCAGTATTTT. Its translation is CAISYFSGSDTQYF.

This sequence joins TRBV20-1 and TRBJ2-1; 10 bases align to TRBD2. V was clipped by 3 bases and J by 0 bases; unmatched bases: 8. The CDR3 loop spans 17 amino acids. The germline V gene has CDR1 DFQATT and CDR2 SNEGSKA (reference sequence). The CDR3 sequence is CSARGVSGGSSYNEQFF. The DNA of the CDR3 is TGCAGTGCTAGGGGGGTTAGCGGGGGGAGCTCCTACAATGAGCAGTTCTTC.

This clonotype was detected ten times or more. The chain combines TRBV2 with TRBJ2-3; no firm D call. Trimming removed 2 bases at V and 4 bases at J, with 4 bases between. Germline V CDR1 and CDR2: SNHLY, FYNNEI. CDR3 length equals 12 residues. The CDR3 DNA follows: TGTGCCAGCAGTGAAACGTCAGATACGCAGTATTTT. This gives the protein CASSETSDTQYF.

This clonotype counts as large. This sequence may be a read error, since a much larger clone differs from it by one base. The chain employs TRBV20-1 and TRBJ2-7; TRBD2 matches 7 bases. The CDR3 has 16 amino acids. Germline CDR1 DFQATT, CDR2 SNEGSKA (reference sequence). After removal of 3 bases from V and 2 bases from J, the junction contained 13 bases not matched to a gene. The CDR3 protein is CSARGVSGWNAYEQYF. The CDR3 DNA reads as TGCAGTGCTAGGGGGGTTAGCGGGTGGAACGCCTACGAGCAGTACTTC.

This clonotype was seen a single time. This chain uses TRBV7-3 with TRBJ1-1, with TRBD1 matching over 7 bases. Per the germline V gene, CDR1 is SGHTA and CDR2 is FQGTGA. The CDR3 sequence is 15 residues long. J was trimmed by 3 bases and V by 2 bases; bases with no gene match: 6. The CDR3 protein is CASSLETGTDTEAFF. The CDR3 region has the DNA TGTGCCAGCAGCTTAGAGACAGGGACGGACACTGAAGCTTTCTTT. The full variable domain, rest sourced from reference TRBV7-3 and TRBJ1-1, is GAGVSQTPSNKVTEKGKYVELRCDPISGHTALYWYRQSLGQGPEFLIYFQGTGAADDSGLPNDRFFAVRPEGSVSTLKIQRTERGDSAVYLCASSLETGTDTEAFFGQGTRLTVV.

The chain couples TRBV15 to TRBJ2-7; tentative D call: TRBD2 (5 bases). CDR1 and CDR2 (germline): LNHNV, YYDKDF (reference sequence). There are 13 residues in the CDR3. The germline V and J ends were trimmed by 3 bases and 6 bases, with 12 bases remaining between them. The CDR3 DNA sequence: TGTGCCACCAGCAGCCGGACTGGAAGCGAGCAGTACTTC. Amino acid sequence: CATSSRTGSEQYF.

This chain joins TRBV19 and TRBJ2-1, with 7 bases identical to TRBD1. The CDR3 is 12 residues long. Germline V gives CDR1 LNHDA, CDR2 SQIVND (reference sequence). Trimming at V came to 2 bases and at J to 12 bases, leaving 4 bases not matched to a gene. The DNA for the CDR3 is TGTGCCAGTAGTATACAGGGGGATACGCAGTTCTTC. It yields the protein CASSIQGDTQFF. Drawing the rest from reference TRBV19 and TRBJ2-1, the complete variable domain is DGGITQSPKYLFRKEGQNVTLSCEQNLNHDAMYWYRQDPGQGLRLIYYSQIVNDFQKGDIAEGYSVSREKKESFPLTVTSAQKNPTAFYLCASSIQGDTQFFGPGTRLTVL.

This clonotype was observed many times. The chain links TRBV7-8 to TRBJ1-4, with D maybe TRBD1 (6 bases). The germline CDR1 and CDR2 sequences are SGHVS and FQNEAQ. Trimming stripped 6 bases from V and 6 bases from J, with 20 bases between. The CDR3 spans 16 residues. CDR3 protein: CASSQGRGGGYEKLFF. In DNA form, the CDR3 reads TGTGCCAGCAGTCAGGGGAGGGGAGGCGGATATGAAAAACTGTTTTTT. Combining the CDR3 with reference TRBV7-8 and TRBJ1-4 gives the whole variable domain GAGVSQSPRYKVAKRGQDVALRCDPISGHVSLFWYQQALGQGPEFLTYFQNEAQLDKSGLPSDRFFAERPEGSVSTLKIQRTQQEDSAVYLCASSQGRGGGYEKLFFGSGTQLSVL.

This clonotype was seen a handful of times. The chain is built from TRBV6-5 and TRBJ2-1, with 11 bases aligning to TRBD2. In germline, CDR1 is MNHEY, CDR2 SVGAGI. The trim removed 7 bases at V and 6 bases at J, leaving 11 bases unmatched. This CDR3 is 16 amino acids long. The CDR3 bases are TGTGCCAGCACCAACGCCGTGGGACTAGCGGCCAATGAGCAGTTCTTC. This translates into CASTNAVGLAANEQFF.

This clonotype was seen repeatedly, ten times or more. This rearrangement joins TRBV9 to TRBJ1-1; possible D gene TRBD1, 5 bases. Germline CDR1 SGDLS, CDR2 YYNGEE. The CDR3 length is 16 residues. Trimming removed 3 bases at V and 10 bases at J, with 25 bases between. In nucleotides, the CDR3 is TGTGCCAGCAGCGGAGGGGTAGGATGGCAACAGACGGGAGCTTTCTTT. The encoded protein is CASSGGVGWQQTGAFF.

In its sample, this clonotype was seen a few times. The chain joins TRBV9 to TRBJ1-3; D remains unclear. CDR3 length: 16 amino acids. V was trimmed by 4 bases and J by 4 bases, leaving 18 bases between them. Germline loops: CDR1 SGDLS, CDR2 YYNGEE. CDR3 region: CASSQEKFVWGNTIYF. The CDR3 DNA follows: TGTGCCAGCAGCCAGGAGAAGTTTGTTTGGGGAAACACCATATATTTT. The variable domain in full, completed from reference TRBV9 and TRBJ1-3, reads DSGVTQTPKHLITATGQRVTLRCSPRSGDLSVYWYQQSLDQGLQFLIQYYNGEERAKGNILERFSAQQFPDLHSELNLSSLELGDSALYFCASSQEKFVWGNTIYFGEGSWLTVV.

In this sample, this clonotype turned up many times. The chain uses TRBV19 and TRBJ2-5, with TRBD1 matching over 8 bases. Trimming removed 4 bases from V and 5 bases from J; junction bases left unmatched: 6. The CDR3 is 14 residues long. Germline values: CDR1 LNHDA, CDR2 SQIVND (reference sequence). The CDR3 spells CASSTVTGVETQYF. The DNA for the CDR3 is TGTGCCAGTAGTACCGTGACAGGGGTGGAGACCCAGTACTTC.